A selection of T cell receptor beta chains follows, all from one sample in a study of OX40 agonist ivuxolimab in advanced cancers. The data were produced by immunoSEQ multiplex PCR, yet TCRdb's version contains in-frame clones alone and is incomplete. The sample records over 70,000 clones, roughly 84% being singletons. Here the sequenced sample was CD4+ or CD8+ T cells sorted from blood, taken in a trial of the OX40 agonist ivuxolimab. These receptors came from an adult with an advanced solid tumor such as melanoma, head and neck, liver or kidney cancer. CDR3s include the opening cysteine and the closing phenylalanine or tryptophan. D genes are given only for firm matches. Size is stated for part of the rows, as once, few or many counts, or as a class when the clone is expanded.

D	J	size	V	CDR3	DNA
.	TRBJ1-5	.	TRBV6-6	CASSFYAESNQPQHF	TGTGCCAGCAGTTTCTATGCAGAGAGCAATCAGCCCCAGCATTTT
TRBD2	TRBJ2-1	.	TRBV7-6	CASSLAGSGGPANEQFF	TGTGCCAGCAGCTTAGCGGGTAGCGGGGGGCCAGCAAATGAGCAGTTCTTC
.	TRBJ1-1	.	TRBV18	CASSLKQGQAEAFF	TGTGCCAGCTCACTTAAACAGGGTCAAGCTGAAGCTTTCTTT
.	TRBJ1-2	.	TRBV5-4	CASSLMGAGLNYGYTF	TGTGCCAGCAGCTTGATGGGGGCAGGGCTCAACTATGGCTACACCTTC
.	TRBJ1-1	.	TRBV11-2	CASSRTPGATEAFF	TGTGCCAGCAGTCGGACACCTGGGGCCACTGAAGCTTTCTTT
.	TRBJ1-4	.	TRBV5-4	CASSTAAGAEKLFF	TGTGCCAGCAGCACCGCCGCAGGGGCGGAAAAACTGTTTTTT
.	TRBJ2-1	.	TRBV5-1	CASSTQGGTYNEQFF	TGCGCCAGCAGCACTCAGGGGGGAACCTACAATGAGCAGTTCTTC
TRBD1	TRBJ1-4	.	TRBV6-1	CASTLDRGDEKLFF	TGTGCCAGCACCTTGGACAGGGGAGATGAAAAACTGTTTTTT
TRBD2	TRBJ2-3	once	TRBV7-3	CASSLVIGGAVDTQYF	TGTGCCAGCAGCTTGGTGATCGGGGGGGCGGTAGATACGCAGTATTTT
TRBD1	TRBJ1-2	.	TRBV27	CASSLGARTGGYGYTF	TGTGCCAGCAGTTTAGGGGCTCGGACAGGGGGTTATGGCTACACCTTC
.	TRBJ1-2	.	TRBV11-1	CASSLAGGVNYGYTF	TGTGCCAGCAGCTTAGCTGGGGGCGTGAACTATGGCTACACCTTC
.	TRBJ2-7	.	TRBV5-1	CASSGTVSYEQYF	TGCGCCAGCAGCGGGACGGTCTCCTACGAGCAGTACTTC
.	TRBJ2-7	.	TRBV2	CASSEAIYEQYF	TGTGCCAGCAGTGAAGCGATATACGAGCAGTACTTC
.	TRBJ1-1	.	TRBV30	CAWSVLGGAEGAEAFF	TGTGCCTGGAGTGTACTGGGGGGCGCCGAGGGAGCTGAAGCTTTCTTT
TRBD1	TRBJ1-1	.	TRBV19	CASSITGGATEAFF	TGTGCCAGTAGTATAACAGGGGGCGCGACTGAAGCTTTCTTT
TRBD1	TRBJ2-1	.	TRBV6-5	CASSPDRRLYNEQFF	TGTGCCAGCAGCCCGGACAGGCGCCTCTACAATGAGCAGTTCTTC
.	TRBJ1-5	once	TRBV19	CASAPRTYEDSNQPQHF	TGTGCCAGTGCACCACGGACATATGAGGATAGCAATCAGCCCCAGCATTTT
.	TRBJ1-2	.	TRBV5-8	CASSPGGVFYGYTF	TGTGCCAGCAGCCCTGGCGGAGTGTTCTATGGCTACACCTTC
TRBD1	TRBJ1-3	.	TRBV5-1	CASTFGTEGNTIYF	TGCGCCAGCACCTTCGGGACAGAAGGAAACACCATATATTTT
TRBD2	TRBJ2-5	.	TRBV7-8	CASSPLGLATQETQYF	TGTGCCAGCAGCCCCCTGGGACTAGCGACACAAGAGACCCAGTACTTC
TRBD1	TRBJ1-4	.	TRBV7-8	CASSHQTGGLGEKLFF	TGTGCCAGCAGCCACCAGACAGGGGGCTTGGGAGAAAAACTGTTTTTT
TRBD2	TRBJ2-7	.	TRBV27	CASSAVAGDEQYF	TGTGCCAGCAGCGCGGTAGCGGGGGACGAGCAGTACTTC
.	TRBJ2-7	.	TRBV7-9	CASSSSSYEQYF	TGTGCCAGCAGCTCATCCAGCTACGAGCAGTACTTC
.	TRBJ1-6	.	TRBV29-1	CSVSGAVNSPLHF	TGCAGCGTTTCAGGGGCCGTTAATTCACCCCTCCACTTT
.	TRBJ1-2	.	TRBV29-1	CSVEPPGTYGYTF	TGCAGCGTTGAACCGCCAGGGACCTATGGCTACACCTTC
.	TRBJ1-3	.	TRBV5-4	CASSQKGNTIYF	TGTGCCAGCAGCCAGAAGGGAAACACCATATATTTT
.	TRBJ1-2	.	TRBV9	CASSVALGSKGYTF	TGTGCCAGCAGCGTAGCTCTGGGATCGAAGGGCTACACCTTC
.	TRBJ1-5	once	TRBV7-2	CASSFAGNQPQHF	TGTGCCAGCAGCTTTGCAGGGAATCAGCCCCAGCATTTT
.	TRBJ1-2	.	TRBV7-8	CASSLREVDGYTF	TGTGCCAGCAGCCTCAGGGAGGTTGATGGCTACACCTTC
TRBD1	TRBJ1-2	.	TRBV9	CASRGVPGQGRYGYTF	TGTGCCAGCAGGGGGGTTCCGGGACAGGGGCGCTATGGCTACACCTTC
.	TRBJ2-7	.	TRBV6-1	CASRPTGIEQYF	TGTGCCAGCAGGCCTACAGGGATCGAGCAGTACTTC
.	TRBJ2-6	.	TRBV6-5	CASSYGPSGANVLTF	TGTGCCAGCAGTTACGGTCCCTCTGGGGCCAACGTCCTGACTTTC
TRBD1	TRBJ1-5	once	TRBV19	CASSIRAGGGNQPQHF	TGTGCCAGTAGTATAAGGGCAGGGGGCGGCAATCAGCCCCAGCATTTT
.	TRBJ1-2	.	TRBV5-4	CASSSTGSNYGYTF	TGTGCCAGCAGCTCGACAGGTAGTAACTATGGCTACACCTTC
TRBD2	TRBJ2-2	.	TRBV4-2	CASRDSGGLNTGELFF	TGTGCCAGCAGGGATAGCGGGGGGCTGAACACCGGGGAGCTGTTTTTT
.	TRBJ2-5	few	TRBV19	CASRTSAQETQYF	TGTGCCAGTAGAACCTCGGCCCAAGAGACCCAGTACTTC
TRBD1	TRBJ2-5	once	TRBV11-3	CASSLGGQQETQYF	TGTGCCAGCAGCTTAGGGGGACAGCAAGAGACCCAGTACTTC
.	TRBJ1-2	.	TRBV5-1	CASSPVEGSVAGYTF	TGCGCCAGCAGCCCGGTGGAGGGATCGGTTGCTGGCTACACCTTC
.	TRBJ1-5	.	TRBV5-6	CASSLYQASNQPQHF	TGTGCCAGCAGCTTGTATCAGGCTAGCAATCAGCCCCAGCATTTT
.	TRBJ1-1	.	TRBV5-1	CASSPRVGTEAFF	TGCGCCAGCAGCCCCAGGGTGGGGACTGAAGCTTTCTTT
TRBD1	TRBJ1-3	.	TRBV30	CAWSAWTGPGNTIYF	TGTGCCTGGAGCGCCTGGACAGGGCCGGGAAACACCATATATTTT
.	TRBJ1-1	.	TRBV11-2	CASSYGRITEAFF	TGTGCCAGCAGCTACGGACGGATCACTGAAGCTTTCTTT
TRBD2	TRBJ2-5	.	TRBV11-2	CASSSGLAETQYF	TGTGCCAGCAGCTCCGGACTAGCAGAGACCCAGTACTTC
.	TRBJ1-1	.	TRBV5-1	CASSLDGAGVAEAFF	TGCGCCAGCAGCTTGGATGGGGCCGGGGTGGCTGAAGCTTTCTTT
.	TRBJ1-3	few	TRBV4-2	CASSQPPSGGLRNTIYF	TGTGCCAGCAGCCAACCCCCCTCAGGTGGCCTTAGAAACACCATATATTTT
.	TRBJ1-2	.	TRBV6-5	CASSYREGGYTF	TGTGCCAGCAGTTACAGGGAAGGTGGCTACACCTTC
.	TRBJ1-6	.	TRBV11-1	CASSSPTGGLSYNSPLHF	TGTGCCAGCAGCTCACCGACTGGGGGTCTCTCCTATAATTCACCCCTCCACTTT
TRBD1	TRBJ1-1	once	TRBV18	CASSAYRGRTEAFF	TGTGCCAGCTCAGCATACAGGGGGCGAACTGAAGCTTTCTTT
TRBD1	TRBJ2-1	.	TRBV5-1	CASSFVTGLGANEQFF	TGCGCCAGCAGCTTCGTGACAGGGCTAGGGGCCAATGAGCAGTTCTTC